This is a list of T cell receptor beta chains from one sample in a study of CD8+ T cells in alopecia areata. Generated by immunoSEQ multiplex PCR, the TCRdb table keeps only in-frame clones and is missing some. The sample consists of about 150,000 clones, approximately 65% of them appearing once. The source material was CD4+ T cells sorted from blood, sampled at week 4, from a patient treated with tofacitinib. All receptors come from a human donor with alopecia areata. Both conserved end residues are part of each CDR3. Each record gives: J gene, clone size, V gene, D gene, CDR3 protein, CDR3 DNA. The D gene is left open where the match is weak. Size values are once, few and many counts, or a class for expanded clones, and some rows have none.

J gene: TRBJ2-1
clone size: .
V gene: TRBV29-1
D gene: TRBD1
CDR3 protein: CSVVDRAYNEQFF
CDR3 DNA: TGCAGCGTTGTGGACAGGGCCTACAATGAGCAGTTCTTC

J gene: TRBJ1-1
clone size: few
V gene: TRBV20-1
D gene: .
CDR3 protein: CSAGGNTEAFF
CDR3 DNA: TGCAGTGCTGGAGGGAACACTGAAGCTTTCTTT

J gene: TRBJ1-2
clone size: .
V gene: TRBV30
D gene: TRBD1
CDR3 protein: CAWKGQGVSNGYTF
CDR3 DNA: TGTGCCTGGAAGGGACAGGGAGTATCCAATGGCTACACCTTC

J gene: TRBJ1-5
clone size: .
V gene: TRBV27
D gene: .
CDR3 protein: CASSPQGNQPQHF
CDR3 DNA: TGTGCCAGCAGTCCCCAGGGGAATCAGCCCCAGCATTTT

J gene: TRBJ2-2
clone size: .
V gene: TRBV23-1
D gene: TRBD1
CDR3 protein: CARKEDRGPGELFF
CDR3 DNA: TGCGCCCGTAAAGAGGACAGGGGGCCCGGGGAGCTGTTTTTT

J gene: TRBJ2-7
clone size: .
V gene: TRBV7-9
D gene: .
CDR3 protein: CASSRVAAFLIEQYF
CDR3 DNA: TGTGCCAGCAGCCGGGTGGCGGCCTTTCTGATTGAGCAGTACTTC

J gene: TRBJ2-1
clone size: .
V gene: TRBV30
D gene: .
CDR3 protein: CAWSVRVYPTREQFF
CDR3 DNA: TGTGCCTGGAGTGTCAGGGTGTACCCGACCCGAGAGCAGTTCTTC

J gene: TRBJ2-3
clone size: .
V gene: TRBV29-1
D gene: TRBD2
CDR3 protein: CSVEVAGGDTQYF
CDR3 DNA: TGCAGCGTTGAGGTGGCGGGGGGAGATACGCAGTATTTT

J gene: TRBJ1-1
clone size: .
V gene: TRBV29-1
D gene: TRBD1
CDR3 protein: CSAKTGGGTEAFF
CDR3 DNA: TGCAGCGCCAAGACAGGGGGCGGCACTGAAGCTTTCTTT

J gene: TRBJ1-5
clone size: .
V gene: TRBV27
D gene: TRBD1
CDR3 protein: CASSRQGLQPQHF
CDR3 DNA: TGTGCCAGCAGTCGACAGGGTTTACAGCCCCAGCATTTT

J gene: TRBJ1-1
clone size: .
V gene: TRBV6-5
D gene: .
CDR3 protein: CASSIFRTNTEAFF
CDR3 DNA: TGTGCCAGCAGTATTTTCCGAACGAACACTGAAGCTTTCTTT

J gene: TRBJ1-1
clone size: .
V gene: TRBV30
D gene: .
CDR3 protein: CAWTLKGTGRNTEAFF
CDR3 DNA: TGTGCCTGGACCCTCAAAGGAACAGGGCGGAACACTGAAGCTTTCTTT

J gene: TRBJ2-1
clone size: .
V gene: TRBV7-2
D gene: .
CDR3 protein: CASSLISPQGWNEQFF
CDR3 DNA: TGTGCCAGCAGCTTAATCTCCCCACAGGGTTGGAATGAGCAGTTCTTC

J gene: TRBJ1-6
clone size: .
V gene: TRBV4-1
D gene: .
CDR3 protein: CASSQDGQRSSYNSPLHF
CDR3 DNA: TGCGCCAGCAGCCAAGACGGACAGCGAAGCTCCTATAATTCACCCCTCCACTTT

J gene: TRBJ2-1
clone size: .
V gene: TRBV5-6
D gene: .
CDR3 protein: CASSFSTSSYNEQFF
CDR3 DNA: TGTGCCAGCAGCTTTTCGACAAGCTCCTACAATGAGCAGTTCTTC

J gene: TRBJ1-2
clone size: .
V gene: TRBV5-1
D gene: TRBD1
CDR3 protein: CASSYGTGNGYTF
CDR3 DNA: TGCGCCAGCAGCTACGGGACAGGCAATGGCTACACCTTC

J gene: TRBJ1-2
clone size: .
V gene: TRBV5-6
D gene: .
CDR3 protein: CASSLLTGGYTF
CDR3 DNA: TGTGCCAGCAGCCTTTTGACAGGTGGCTACACCTTC

J gene: TRBJ1-2
clone size: few
V gene: TRBV29-1
D gene: TRBD1
CDR3 protein: CSVMPGTGGDGYTF
CDR3 DNA: TGCAGCGTCATGCCGGGGACAGGGGGTGATGGCTACACCTTC

J gene: TRBJ2-5
clone size: once
V gene: TRBV2
D gene: TRBD2
CDR3 protein: CASRELAGSQETQYF
CDR3 DNA: TGTGCCAGCAGGGAACTAGCGGGTTCTCAAGAGACCCAGTACTTC

J gene: TRBJ2-4
clone size: .
V gene: TRBV5-4
D gene: TRBD1
CDR3 protein: CASSQDPGQGNIQYF
CDR3 DNA: TGTGCCAGCAGCCAAGACCCGGGACAGGGCAACATTCAGTACTTC

J gene: TRBJ1-1
clone size: .
V gene: TRBV27
D gene: .
CDR3 protein: CASRDPKTEAFF
CDR3 DNA: TGTGCCAGCAGAGACCCAAAAACTGAAGCTTTCTTT

J gene: TRBJ2-5
clone size: once
V gene: TRBV18
D gene: .
CDR3 protein: CASSPSDTTRETQYF
CDR3 DNA: TGTGCCAGCTCACCCTCCGACACCACCAGAGAGACCCAGTACTTC

J gene: TRBJ1-1
clone size: .
V gene: TRBV29-1
D gene: .
CDR3 protein: CSAGTEAFF
CDR3 DNA: TGCAGCGCGGGGACTGAAGCTTTCTTT

J gene: TRBJ2-7
clone size: few
V gene: TRBV29-1
D gene: TRBD2
CDR3 protein: CSVDQGGYEQYF
CDR3 DNA: TGCAGCGTCGATCAGGGAGGGTACGAGCAGTACTTC

J gene: TRBJ1-1
clone size: .
V gene: TRBV4-1
D gene: .
CDR3 protein: CASSRGANTEAFF
CDR3 DNA: TGCGCCAGCAGCCGGGGGGCCAACACTGAAGCTTTCTTT

J gene: TRBJ2-6
clone size: few
V gene: TRBV5-1
D gene: .
CDR3 protein: CASSSDPSGANVLTF
CDR3 DNA: TGCGCCAGCAGCTCGGATCCCTCTGGGGCCAACGTCCTGACTTTC

J gene: TRBJ1-4
clone size: few
V gene: TRBV5-5
D gene: TRBD1
CDR3 protein: CASSQDRTGANEKLFF
CDR3 DNA: TGTGCCAGCAGCCAAGACCGGACAGGGGCTAATGAAAAACTGTTTTTT

J gene: TRBJ2-5
clone size: .
V gene: TRBV30
D gene: .
CDR3 protein: CAWSVGIETQYF
CDR3 DNA: TGTGCCTGGAGTGTAGGGATAGAGACTCAGTACTTC